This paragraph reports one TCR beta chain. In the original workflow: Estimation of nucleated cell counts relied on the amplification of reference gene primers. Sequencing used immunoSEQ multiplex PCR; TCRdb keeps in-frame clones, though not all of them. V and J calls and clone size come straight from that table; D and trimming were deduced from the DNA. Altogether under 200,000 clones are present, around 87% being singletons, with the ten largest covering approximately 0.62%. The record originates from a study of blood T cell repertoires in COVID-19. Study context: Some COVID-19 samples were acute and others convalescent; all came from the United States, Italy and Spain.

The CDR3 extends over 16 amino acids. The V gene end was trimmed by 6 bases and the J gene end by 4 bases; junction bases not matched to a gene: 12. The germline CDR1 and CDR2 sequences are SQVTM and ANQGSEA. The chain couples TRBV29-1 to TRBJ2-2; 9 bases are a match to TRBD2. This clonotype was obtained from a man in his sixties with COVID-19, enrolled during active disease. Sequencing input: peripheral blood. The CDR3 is CSVTVASGIGTGELFF. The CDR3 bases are TGCAGCGTGACCGTAGCTAGCGGGATAGGCACCGGGGAGCTGTTTTTT.